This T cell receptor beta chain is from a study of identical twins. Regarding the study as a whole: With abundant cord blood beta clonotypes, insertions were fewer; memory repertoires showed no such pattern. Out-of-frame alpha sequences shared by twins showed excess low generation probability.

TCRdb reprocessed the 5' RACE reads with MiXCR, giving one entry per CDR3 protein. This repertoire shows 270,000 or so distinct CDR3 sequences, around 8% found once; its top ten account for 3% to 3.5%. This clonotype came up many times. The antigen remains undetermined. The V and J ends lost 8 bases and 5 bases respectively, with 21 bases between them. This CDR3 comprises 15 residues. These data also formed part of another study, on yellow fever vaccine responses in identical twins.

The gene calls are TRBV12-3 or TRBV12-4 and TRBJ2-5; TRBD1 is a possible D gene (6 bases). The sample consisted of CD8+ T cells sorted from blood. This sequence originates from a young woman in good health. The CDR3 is CASCEEQGRPETQYF. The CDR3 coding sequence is TGTGCCAGCTGCGAGGAACAGGGACGTCCGGAGACCCAGTACTTC.